This passage covers 10 T cell receptor beta chains from one sample sequenced in a study of shared clonotypes between healthy human individuals. Sequencing was performed with immunoSEQ multiplex PCR; in TCRdb, only in-frame clones are kept and a portion is missing. Of hundreds of thousands of clones listed, about 96% are singletons. The sequencing sample was made of naive CD4+ T cells sorted from blood. Regarding subset: CD45RA+ positively selected. The source is a woman aged 30 to 39 in good health.

This chain links TRBV25-1 with TRBJ2-1; possible D gene TRBD2, 6 bases. Germline loops: CDR1 MGHDK, CDR2 SYGVNS. The V end was cut by 5 bases, the J end by 9 bases, with 11 bases between. The CDR3 is 12 amino acids. CDR3 bases: TGTGCCAGCAGTTCTGACGGGGGTGAGCAGTTCTTC. As protein: CASSSDGGEQFF.

The chain combines TRBV7-2 with TRBJ2-1, with D maybe TRBD1 (6 bases). CDR3 length: 12 amino acids. From germline, CDR1 is SGHTA and CDR2 FQGNSA. V shed 4 bases and J shed 9 bases, with 10 bases lying between them. The CDR3 DNA is TGTGCCAGCAGCTCGCTCAGGGGTGAGCAGTTCTTC. Its translation: CASSSLRGEQFF.

This rearrangement joins TRBV7-5 to TRBJ2-1. TRBV7-5 is an annotated pseudogene. The CDR3 spans 13 residues. The CDR3 DNA is TGTGTCAGAAGCTTAGTTAGGTACGGTGAGCAGTTCTTC. Its protein is CVRSLVRYGEQFF.

This rearrangement joins TRBV19 to TRBJ1-1, with D hard to call. The CDR3 loop spans 13 amino acids. In germline, CDR1 is LNHDA, CDR2 SQIVND (reference sequence). V shed 3 bases and J shed 11 bases, with 16 bases lying between them. CDR3 bases: TGTGCCAGTAGTATCCGGGCGATGAGGGAGGCTTTCTTT. It specifies CASSIRAMREAFF.

CDR3 region: CASSRWGQGITDTQYF. CDR3 sequence (DNA): TGCGCCAGCAGCCGGTGGGGTCAGGGTATAACAGATACGCAGTATTTT. The V call is TRBV4-1, the J call TRBJ2-3, with D tentatively TRBD1 (5 bases). The CDR3 has 16 residues. V was shortened by 4 bases and J by 3 bases, with 17 bases between the two germline ends. Germline values: CDR1 MGHRA, CDR2 YSYEKL.

This chain connects TRBV19 to TRBJ2-1; 10 nucleotides line up with TRBD2. The CDR3 is made up of 15 amino acids. In germline, CDR1 is LNHDA, CDR2 SQIVND (reference sequence). J was trimmed by 7 bases and V by 5 bases; bases with no gene match: 8. CDR3 region: CASSLRLAGKNEQFF. CDR3 bases: TGTGCCAGTAGTCTTCGACTAGCGGGTAAGAATGAGCAGTTCTTC.

The rearrangement uses TRBV20-1 and TRBJ2-7; unclear D gene. Deletions cut 4 bases from V and 9 bases from J, with 10 bases between. CDR3 size: 10 residues. Germline V gene lookup returns CDR1 DFQATT and CDR2 SNEGSKA (reference sequence). The CDR3 DNA sequence: TGCAGTGCTATGGAAGCTGGGCAGTACTTC. This translates into CSAMEAGQYF.

V usage is TRBV7-9 and J usage is TRBJ1-4; D unresolved. In germline, CDR1 is SEHNR, CDR2 FQNEAQ (reference sequence). Trimming pared 6 bases from V and 10 bases from J, leaving 15 bases between. CDR3 length equals 13 residues. In DNA form, the CDR3 reads TGTGCCAGCAGTGAAGACCCAGTGGGAAAACTGTTTTTT. Translation gives CASSEDPVGKLFF.

The chain couples TRBV15 to TRBJ2-2; D is unclear. V was trimmed by 0 bases and J by 3 bases, leaving 5 bases between them. Germline CDR1 LNHNV, CDR2 YYDKDF (reference sequence). CDR3 length equals 14 residues. CDR3 in amino acids: CATSRDRHTGELFF. The CDR3 DNA reads as TGTGCCACCAGCAGAGATAGGCACACCGGGGAGCTGTTTTTT.

The V and J genes are TRBV11-2 and TRBJ2-5; 7 bases are shared with TRBD2. The junction had 2 bases not matched to a gene; V was cut back by 5 bases and J by 2 bases. CDR1 is SGHAT, CDR2 FQNNGV, per germline. This CDR3 has 13 residues. CDR3 sequence reads: CASSASGQETQYF. For the CDR3, the DNA is TGTGCCAGCAGCGCTAGCGGACAAGAGACCCAGTACTTC.